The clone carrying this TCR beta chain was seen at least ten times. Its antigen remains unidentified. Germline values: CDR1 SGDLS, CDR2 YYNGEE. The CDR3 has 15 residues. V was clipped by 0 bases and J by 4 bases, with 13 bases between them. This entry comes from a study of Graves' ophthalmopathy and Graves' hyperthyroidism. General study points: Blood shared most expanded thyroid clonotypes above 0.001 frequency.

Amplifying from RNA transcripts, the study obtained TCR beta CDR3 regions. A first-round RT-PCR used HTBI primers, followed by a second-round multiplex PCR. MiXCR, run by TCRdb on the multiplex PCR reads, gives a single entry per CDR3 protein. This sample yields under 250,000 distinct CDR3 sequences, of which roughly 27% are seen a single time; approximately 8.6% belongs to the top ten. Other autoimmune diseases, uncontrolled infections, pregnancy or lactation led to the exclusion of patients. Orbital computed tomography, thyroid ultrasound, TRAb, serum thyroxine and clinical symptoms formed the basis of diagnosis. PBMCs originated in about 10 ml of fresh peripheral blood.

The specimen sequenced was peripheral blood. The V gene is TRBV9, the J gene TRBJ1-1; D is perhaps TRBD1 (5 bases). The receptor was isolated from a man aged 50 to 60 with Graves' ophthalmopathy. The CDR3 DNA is TGTGCCAGCAGCGTAGGGGCAGGGTTGAGCACTGAAGCTTTCTTT. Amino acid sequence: CASSVGAGLSTEAFF.